This T cell receptor (beta chain) was captured in a study of early T cells in non-severe SARS-CoV-2 infection. Study background: Sequenced material consisted of bulk RNA (from unsorted whole blood), and chains were unpaired.

V lost 4 bases, J lost 4 bases, and 11 bases lay in between. CDR1 is SGHDT and CDR2 is YYEEEE in the germline V gene. The CDR3 has 14 residues. This clonotype has at least ten counts. Researchers attached unique molecular identifiers to individual cDNA molecules. TCRdb used MiXCR to reprocess the 5' RACE reads, holding one entry per CDR3 protein. The data hold some 55,000 distinct CDR3 sequences, with about 12% observed a single time. This TCR was sampled from an adult who was a healthcare worker with PCR-confirmed SARS-CoV-2 infection or an uninfected control (not recorded which). The sequencing input was whole blood. This sequence joins TRBV5-6 and TRBJ2-2; D uncertain. In DNA, the CDR3 is TGTGCCAGCAGCCCTCAGATCTTCACCGGGGAGCTGTTTTTT. Its translation is CASSPQIFTGELFF. The complete variable domain, with remaining parts taken from reference TRBV5-6 and TRBJ2-2, reads DAGVTQSPTHLIKTRGQQVTLRCSPKSGHDTVSWYQQALGQGPQFIFQYYEEEERQRGNFPDRFSGHQFPNYSSELNVNALLLGDSALYLCASSPQIFTGELFFGEGSRLTVL.